Detailed here is one T cell receptor beta chain. It lacks a known antigen. Base quality data are lacking; no much larger clone is found one base away. V loses 3 bases of germline sequence and J loses 4 bases, and the interval between the two ends is 9 bases. The CDR3 starts with the cysteine, ends with the phenylalanine, and has 14 residues. Only the CDR3 part of the read is kept: 42 bases, read in frame from the first base. CDR1 LNHNV and CDR2 YYDKDF were looked up in the germline V gene (reference sequence). This record comes from a study of T-cell reconstitution after alpha-beta-depleted transplantation in children (dated by TCRdb to about 2016). Some background on the complete study: Using TCR repertoire profiling, the study followed T-cell immune reconstitution in a quantitative way in children after TCRalphabeta/CD19-depleted allogeneic hematopoietic cell transplantation.

Library preparation employed PCR. For sequencing, an Illumina HiSeq 2500 was employed. TCR library preparation used molecular barcoding, with unique molecular identifiers applied to normalize quantification of the TCRbeta repertoire. In TCRdb, the public reads were trimmed at Q25 with fastp and aligned with MiXCR, with productive beta chains retained. Rows are combined by CDR3 protein, so each entry shows the most common genes and DNA. The sample records some 500,000 distinct CDR3 sequences, approximately 20% of which are singletons. The top ten constitute 3.3% of the sample. The sequencing here drew on PBMCs from the stem cell graft donor, taken from the stem cell graft. This TCR derives from a human donor who donated a stem cell graft to a child with acute lymphoblastic leukemia. In this chain, TRBV15 is recombined with TRBJ2-2, with TRBD2 perhaps the D gene, on 5 matching bases. The nucleotides are TGTGCCACCAGCAGGGACTGGGGCACCGGGGAGCTGTTTTTT. It codes for CATSRDWGTGELFF.